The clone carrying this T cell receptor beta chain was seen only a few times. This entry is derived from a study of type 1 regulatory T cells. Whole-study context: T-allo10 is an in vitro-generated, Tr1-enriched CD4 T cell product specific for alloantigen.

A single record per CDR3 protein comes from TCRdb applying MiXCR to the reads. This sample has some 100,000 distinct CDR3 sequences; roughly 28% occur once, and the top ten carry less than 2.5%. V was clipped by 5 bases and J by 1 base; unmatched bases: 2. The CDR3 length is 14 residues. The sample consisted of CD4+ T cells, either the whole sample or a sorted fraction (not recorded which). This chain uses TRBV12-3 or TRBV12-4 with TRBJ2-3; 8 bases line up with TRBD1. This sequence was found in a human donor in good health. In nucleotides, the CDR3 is TGTGCCAGCAGTCCGGGACAGGGCACAGATACGCAGTATTTT. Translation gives CASSPGQGTDTQYF.